This TCR beta chain was captured in a study of post-analysis software for immune sequencing data. About the research overall: Patients had relapsing-remitting, secondary progressive or progressive-relapsing multiple sclerosis; some lacked subtype. Regarding the study as a whole: Strong co-clustering by F measure was evident for samples that had been prepared in the same batch. Among four to six TRBV segments more frequent in patients than controls were TRBV5-6, TRBV5-1 and TRBV20-1. For normalized Chao1 diversity, multiple sclerosis patients scored significantly lower than controls did.

The CDR3 is 12 amino acids. J gave up 4 bases and V 6 bases, and 3 bases lay outside the gene matches. CDR1 is ENHRY and CDR2 is SYGVKD in the germline V gene. TCR beta cDNA libraries included unique molecular identifiers. T cells numbering 1 to 10 million yielded cDNA molecules that totaled about 500,000. Via MiXCR, TCRdb re-called the PCR reads, giving one row per CDR3 protein. The sample holds more than 500,000 distinct CDR3 sequences, around a third seen once. Turning to this clonotype: Its antigen is still unknown.

The sample comprised blood. This TCR came from a girl under 18 with multiple sclerosis. V gene TRBV10-3 combines with J gene TRBJ2-7, with 7 nucleotides matching TRBD1. CDR3 sequence: CAIRGTDYEQYF. The CDR3 DNA sequence: TGTGCCATCAGAGGGACAGATTACGAGCAGTACTTC.